This T cell receptor beta chain originates from a study of beta chain features in type 1 diabetes. Whole-study results and caveats: Compared to healthy donors, patients appeared to have naive, central memory and Treg TCRB repertoires that were more alike. All four CD4+ subsets from Type 1 diabetes patients carried moderately but significantly shorter TCRB CDR3s.

The investigators reverse transcribed all of the isolated RNA, so they sequenced expressed TCRB transcripts. Clones were read by immunoSEQ multiplex PCR, and TCRdb kept only the in-frame ones, dropping some. The sample lists over 500,000 clones, 15% to 17% occurring once. V was cut by 6 bases and J by 2 bases, with 14 bases left in between. The CDR3 runs to 15 residues. In germline, CDR1 is LGHNA, CDR2 YSLEER. As to this clone: The antigen remains unidentified.

Purity exceeding 95% was reached by all sorted populations. This TCR came from a man between 18 and 35 years old in good health. Sequencing was done on a sample of naive CD4+ T cells from blood. The V gene is TRBV4-3, the J gene TRBJ2-4; either TRBD1 or TRBD2 may fit D (5 bases each). CDR3 sequence reads: CASSRGPGPKNIQYF. The CDR3 nucleotides are TGCGCCAGCAGTCGGGGCCCGGGTCCCAAAAACATTCAGTACTTC.